The 15 T cell receptor beta chains given below trace back to one sample, sequenced in a study of metastatic and nonmetastatic thyroid tumors. Among the patients, none had received any treatment before thyroid surgery. TCRdb reanalyzed the PCR reads with MiXCR. The repertoire holds around 23,000 clones, with more than 20% as singletons. The sequenced material came from blood. The receptors were gathered from a male donor with papillary thyroid cancer or a benign thyroid nodule (not recorded which). Some clones in this sample may be carry-over from other donors' samples.

There are many counts of this clone. V gene TRBV10-2 combines with J gene TRBJ1-1; tentatively, D is TRBD1 (5 bases). The germline CDR1 and CDR2 sequences are WSHSY and SAAADI. V dropped 6 bases and J dropped 4 bases, with 9 bases sitting between them. The CDR3 length is 12 residues. Here the CDR3 DNA reads TGCGCCAGCAGAGACAGCACCACTGAAGCTTTCTTT. Its translation is CASRDSTTEAFF.

This clone was seen repeatedly, ten times or more. A single base separates this from a much larger clone, so it may be a read error. The V and J genes are TRBV28 and TRBJ2-7, with D possibly being TRBD2 (5 bases). This CDR3 has 13 amino acids. Per the germline V gene, CDR1 is MDHEN and CDR2 is SYDVKM. CDR3 DNA sequence: TGTGCCAGCAGTTTAGGGAGCTCCGACGAGCAGTACTTC. Translation: CASSLGSSDEQYF.

This clone was counted many times. The rearrangement links TRBV30 to TRBJ1-5; D is uncertain. V was cut by 2 bases and J by 6 bases, with 11 bases left in between. The CDR3 covers 13 residues. The germline V gene has CDR1 GTSNPN and CDR2 SVGIG (reference sequence). CDR3 amino acids: CAWSLGPSQPQHF. The CDR3 region has the DNA TGTGCCTGGAGTTTAGGGCCCAGTCAGCCCCAGCATTTT.

This clone came up many times. V gene TRBV6-4 combines with J gene TRBJ2-1; 7 bases fit TRBD2. Germline assignment: CDR1 MRHNA and CDR2 SNTAGT. The CDR3 spans 15 residues. Trimming took 2 bases from V and 1 from J; bases not matched to a gene: 2. The chain's CDR3 is CASSDGGGSYNEQFF. CDR3 DNA sequence: TGTGCCAGCAGTGACGGCGGGGGATCCTACAATGAGCAGTTCTTC.

This clone was detected ten times or more. The genes are TRBV3-1 and TRBJ1-1; TRBD1 might be the D (5 bases). Trimming took 4 bases from V and 0 from J, leaving 9 bases between them. The germline gives CDR1 LGHDT, CDR2 YNNKEL (reference sequence). This CDR3 has 14 residues. This chain's CDR3 is CASSRQGVNTEAFF. The CDR3 coding sequence is TGTGCCAGCAGCCGGCAGGGTGTGAACACTGAAGCTTTCTTT.

This clone appeared many times. The rearrangement links TRBV20-1 to TRBJ2-1, with D possibly being TRBD2 (5 bases). The CDR3 runs 20 residues. The germline CDR1 and CDR2 sequences are DFQATT and SNEGSKA (reference sequence). V shed 1 base and J shed 0 bases, with 25 bases lying between them. The CDR3, as DNA: TGCAGTGCTAGAGCGACCTTGGGTATAACAAGGAGGAGCTCCTACAATGAGCAGTTCTTC. It codes for CSARATLGITRRSSYNEQFF.

Details on this clone: This may come from a read error, since a much larger clone is one base off. The rearrangement uses TRBV9 and TRBJ1-4, with 9 bases aligning to TRBD1. Germline CDR1 and CDR2: SGDLS and YYNGEE. This CDR3 is built from 15 residues. DNA of the CDR3: TGTGCCTGCAGCGCCCACAGGGGGCCAAATGAAAAACTGTTTTTT. Amino acids: CACSAHRGPNEKLFF.

Note on this clone: Compared with germline, one end of the junction differs, possibly owing to a read error. Other DNA sequences in this specimen translate into the identical CDR3. The chain combines TRBV9 with TRBJ1-6; D not resolved. The CDR3 is 14 residues long. Germline CDR1 is SGDLS and CDR2 is YYNGEE. CDR3 DNA: TGTGCCAGCAGTGCGGATGCTCTTGATTCACCTCTCTACTTT. This sequence encodes CASSADALDSPLYF.

In this sample, this clone turned up many times. V usage is TRBV9 and J usage is TRBJ2-2; D perhaps matches TRBD2 (5 bases). This CDR3 is 16 amino acids long. The V gene lost 0 bases and the J gene lost 4 bases, with 13 bases spanning the gap. Germline CDR1 is SGDLS and CDR2 is YYNGEE. CDR3 region: CASSVGTPRPTGELFF. CDR3 coding DNA: TGTGCCAGCAGCGTAGGGACTCCTAGGCCCACCGGGGAGCTGTTTTTT.

The chain links TRBV19 to TRBJ2-1; perhaps TRBD2 as D (5 bases). In germline, CDR1 is LNHDA, CDR2 SQIVND (reference sequence). The ends were cut back, 2 bases at V and 4 bases at J, with 18 bases in the middle. This CDR3 has 17 amino acids. The CDR3: CASSIFFGGGKYNEQFF. Written as DNA, the CDR3 is TGTGCCAGTAGTATATTTTTTGGAGGAGGAAAGTACAATGAGCAGTTCTTC.

The CDR3 sequence: CASSCDNMHTEAFF. The CDR3 DNA sequence: TGTGCCAGCAGCTGCGACAACATGCACACTGAAGCTTTCTTT. The gene calls are TRBV25-1 and TRBJ1-1; no clear D. The length of the CDR3 is 14 residues. V lost 6 bases, J lost 3 bases, and 14 bases lay in between. In germline, CDR1 is MGHDK, CDR2 SYGVNS.

This clone was seen repeatedly, ten times or more. The V and J genes are TRBV25-1 and TRBJ1-2; D ambiguous. V shed 1 base and J shed 3 bases, with 6 bases lying between them. Germline CDR1 and CDR2: MGHDK and SYGVNS. The CDR3 spans 13 residues. In DNA form, the CDR3 reads TGTGCCAGCAGTGAATCGTCCGACTATGGCTACACCTTC. Its translation is CASSESSDYGYTF.

This clone was counted many times. The genes are TRBV6-5 and TRBJ2-7; D is possibly TRBD2 (6 bases). Trimming removed 2 bases at V and 3 bases at J, with 20 bases between. The CDR3 has 17 amino acids. From germline, CDR1 is MNHEY and CDR2 SVGAGI. CDR3 in amino acids: CASSYGGRRERGYEQYF. CDR3 sequence (DNA): TGTGCCAGCAGTTACGGCGGTCGTCGGGAGAGGGGCTACGAGCAGTACTTC.

In this sample, this clone turned up once. At one boundary the junction diverges from the germline segment, which might be a read error. V and J are TRBV7-2 and TRBJ1-1; TRBD1 is a possible D gene (5 bases). Germline assignment: CDR1 SGHTA and CDR2 FQGNSA. CDR3 size: 13 residues. This CDR3 reads CASSVRDFSETFF. The CDR3 DNA reads TGTGCCAGCAGCGTGAGGGACTTCAGTGAAACTTTCTTT.

This clone was counted at least ten times. The CDR3 spells CASSWILSGANVLTF. CDR3 coding DNA: TGCGCCAGCAGCTGGATCCTCTCTGGGGCCAACGTCCTGACTTTC. The chain joins TRBV5-1 to TRBJ2-6, with D uncertain. The CDR3 length is 15 residues. Germline loops: CDR1 SGHRS, CDR2 YFSETQ. Deletions cut 3 bases from V and 0 bases from J, with 7 bases between.